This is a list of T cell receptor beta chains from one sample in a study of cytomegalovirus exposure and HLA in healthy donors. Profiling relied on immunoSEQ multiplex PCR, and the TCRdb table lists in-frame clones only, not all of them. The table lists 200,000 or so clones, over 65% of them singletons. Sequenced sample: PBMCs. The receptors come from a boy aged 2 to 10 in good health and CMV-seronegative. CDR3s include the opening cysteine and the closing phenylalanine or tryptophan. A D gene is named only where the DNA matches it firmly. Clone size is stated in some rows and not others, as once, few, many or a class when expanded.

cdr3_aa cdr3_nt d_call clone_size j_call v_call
CASSYWAVNTGELFF TGTGCCAGCAGTTACTGGGCAGTTAACACCGGGGAGCTGTTTTTT - - TRBJ2-2 TRBV6-5
CASSHLPTSGGPMETQYF TGTGCCAGCAGCCACCTCCCGACTAGCGGGGGGCCAATGGAGACCCAGTACTTC TRBD2 - TRBJ2-5 TRBV4-2
CASSLFYPLGGEHNEQFF TGTGCCAGCAGTTTATTTTACCCGCTGGGCGGGGAACACAATGAGCAGTTCTTC - - TRBJ2-1 TRBV27
CASSQDFGGTYEQYF TGTGCCAGCAGCCAAGATTTTGGGGGGACCTACGAGCAGTACTTC - - TRBJ2-7 TRBV4-2
CASSSMTGSETQYF TGCGCCAGCAGCTCCATGACAGGGTCAGAGACCCAGTACTTC TRBD1 - TRBJ2-5 TRBV5-1
CASSYPEGHTTEAFF TGTGCCAGCAGCTACCCCGAAGGACATACCACTGAAGCTTTCTTT - - TRBJ1-1 TRBV7-9
CASSLRGGLNQPQHF TGTGCCAGCAGTTTACGGGGAGGGTTGAATCAGCCCCAGCATTTT - - TRBJ1-5 TRBV27
CASSQERGRGYTF TGCGCCAGCAGCCAAGAAAGGGGTAGAGGCTACACCTTC - - TRBJ1-2 TRBV4-3
CASRGRGNTIYF TGTGCCAGCAGGGGCCGGGGAAACACCATATATTTT - - TRBJ1-3 TRBV6-5
CASSSLPDLFTDTQYF TGTGCCAGCAGCTCACTACCAGACCTCTTCACAGATACGCAGTATTTT - - TRBJ2-3 TRBV7-9
CASSQDWTSYGYTF TGCGCCAGCAGCCAAGACTGGACAAGTTATGGCTACACCTTC - - TRBJ1-2 TRBV4-3
CATAGGREQFF TGTGCCACGGCAGGGGGCCGTGAGCAGTTCTTC TRBD1 - TRBJ2-1 TRBV6-1
CASSQVTQGAGEQYF TGCGCCAGCAGCCAAGTAACACAGGGGGCGGGCGAGCAGTACTTC TRBD1 - TRBJ2-7 TRBV4-3
CASTLGADEQYF TGTGCCAGCACCCTAGGGGCGGACGAGCAGTACTTC - few TRBJ2-7 TRBV6-5
CASSPGTSGGADEQYF TGTGCCAGCAGCCCAGGGACTAGCGGGGGGGCCGACGAGCAGTACTTC TRBD2 - TRBJ2-7 TRBV27
CASSKGRIQGPPEGPQHF TGTGCCAGCAGCAAAGGAAGGATCCAGGGGCCTCCTGAAGGGCCCCAGCATTTT - - TRBJ1-5 TRBV21-1
CASSSTLAGTLAKNSQYF TGTGCCAGCAGCTCGACGCTAGCGGGGACATTAGCCAAAAACAGTCAGTACTTC TRBD2 - TRBJ2-4 TRBV13
CASSQEGRRQGRRELFF TGCGCCAGCAGCCAAGAAGGAAGGCGACAGGGCAGAAGGGAACTGTTTTTT TRBD1 - TRBJ1-4 TRBV4-3
CASRDRGPKLFF TGTGCCAGCCGGGACAGGGGGCCAAAACTGTTTTTT TRBD1 - TRBJ1-4 TRBV2
CAWKSNQDTEAFF TGTGCCTGGAAGTCCAATCAGGACACTGAAGCTTTCTTT - - TRBJ1-1 TRBV30
CASSFSGTGISYNEQFF TGTGCCAGCAGCTTCTCGGGGACAGGGATCTCCTACAATGAGCAGTTCTTC TRBD1 - TRBJ2-1 TRBV13
CASSLDAGVMGDRACEQYF TGTGCCAGCAGTTTAGATGCGGGGGTTATGGGGGACAGGGCTTGCGAGCAGTACTTC TRBD1 - TRBJ2-7 TRBV27
CASSLAGLARETQYF TGCGCCAGCAGCTTGGCTGGACTAGCGCGAGAGACCCAGTACTTC TRBD2 - TRBJ2-5 TRBV5-1
CASSLSGGSYNEQFF TGCGCCAGCAGCTTAAGCGGGGGATCTTACAATGAGCAGTTCTTC TRBD2 - TRBJ2-1 TRBV5-1
CSFRAGTEAFF TGCAGTTTTAGGGCGGGGACTGAAGCTTTCTTT - few TRBJ1-1 TRBV20-1
CASSYTAGAVNTEAFF TGTGCCAGCAGTTACACCGCAGGGGCCGTGAACACTGAAGCTTTCTTT - - TRBJ1-1 TRBV6-5
CASSPPGGSGANVLTF TGTGCCAGCTCACCACCAGGGGGTTCTGGGGCCAACGTCCTGACTTTC - - TRBJ2-6 TRBV18
CASSRRLAGQETQYF TGTGCCAGCTCCCGTCGACTAGCGGGGCAAGAGACCCAGTACTTC TRBD2 - TRBJ2-5 TRBV6-6
CASTDREEEKLFF TGTGCCAGCACTGACAGGGAAGAAGAAAAACTGTTTTTT TRBD1 - TRBJ1-4 TRBV2
CASSFGVCNEQFF TGTGCCAGCAGCTTCGGGGTATGCAATGAGCAGTTCTTC - - TRBJ2-1 TRBV11-2
CSVVGRAYNEQFF TGCAGCGTTGTGGGGAGGGCATACAATGAGCAGTTCTTC TRBD2 few TRBJ2-1 TRBV29-1
CASSFPQALTFF TGTGCCAGCAGCTTCCCGCAGGCGTTAACTTTCTTT - - TRBJ1-1 TRBV7-9
CASSQERFRVRDYGYTF TGTGCCAGCAGCCAAGAAAGGTTCAGGGTAAGGGACTATGGCTACACCTTC - - TRBJ1-2 TRBV4-2
CATSRGDNQETQYF TGTGCCACCAGCAGAGGGGACAACCAAGAGACCCAGTACTTC - - TRBJ2-5 TRBV15
CASSITDRDSPLHF TGTGCCAGTAGTATCACGGACAGGGATTCACCCCTCCACTTT TRBD1 - TRBJ1-6 TRBV19
CASSFLGGAGTDTQYF TGTGCCAGCAGTTTCCTTGGGGGGGCCGGCACAGATACGCAGTATTTT - - TRBJ2-3 TRBV27
CASSQWSRGSWDYGYTF TGCGCCAGCAGCCAATGGTCAAGGGGTTCATGGGACTATGGCTACACCTTC - - TRBJ1-2 TRBV4-1
CASSLGPRGAGEQYF TGTGCCAGCAGCTTAGGTCCCCGGGGGGCTGGAGAGCAGTACTTC - - TRBJ2-7 TRBV7-9
CSAVSGGTGNTIYF TGCAGCGCGGTTTCCGGGGGGACTGGAAACACCATATATTTT - - TRBJ1-3 TRBV29-1
CASRLLDSLGSEAFF TGTGCCAGTAGACTTCTGGACAGCCTAGGTAGCGAAGCTTTCTTT - few TRBJ1-1 TRBV19
CASSGGTGTSGTDTQYF TGCGCCAGCAGCGGTGGGACAGGAACTAGCGGCACAGATACGCAGTATTTT - - TRBJ2-3 TRBV5-1
CASSESGGQRETQYF TGTGCCAGCAGCGAAAGCGGGGGGCAGAGAGAGACCCAGTACTTC TRBD2 - TRBJ2-5 TRBV9